These 8 T cell receptor beta chains were sequenced from one sample in a study of OX40 agonist ivuxolimab in advanced cancers. The table came from immunoSEQ multiplex PCR; TCRdb's copy has only in-frame clones and leaves some out. The table records 50,000 to 60,000 clones, 82% of them present only once. The sequenced sample was CD4+ or CD8+ T cells sorted from blood, obtained in a trial of the OX40 agonist ivuxolimab. These receptors all stem from an adult with an advanced solid tumor such as melanoma, head and neck, liver or kidney cancer.

The J gene is TRBJ2-5, the V gene TRBV19; possible D gene TRBD1, 6 bases. Germline lookup yields CDR1 LNHDA and CDR2 SQIVND (reference sequence). Deletions cut 5 bases from V and 2 bases from J, with 15 bases between. This CDR3 is 15 amino acids long. The CDR3 spells CASSPLRQGQETQYF. In DNA form, the CDR3 reads TGTGCCAGTAGTCCCCTTAGGCAGGGGCAAGAGACCCAGTACTTC.

This clone turned up a few times. The chain recombines TRBV19 with TRBJ1-5, with D uncertain. Germline V lookup: CDR1 LNHDA, CDR2 SQIVND (reference sequence). Trimming took off 2 bases at V and 7 bases at J, with 9 bases between the two ends. The length of the CDR3 is 13 residues. The CDR3 bases are TGTGCCAGTAGTATATCCCAGGCCCAGCCCCAGCATTTT. It is translated as CASSISQAQPQHF.

As regards this clone: The sample carries other DNA sequences with the same CDR3. V is TRBV11-2 and J is TRBJ2-1, with TRBD2 identical over 8 bases. V shed 6 bases and J 2 bases; nucleotides not matched to a gene: 3. CDR3 length: 14 residues. CDR1 and CDR2 from the germline V gene are SGHAT and FQNNGV. In nucleotides, the CDR3 is TGTGCCAGCAGTCTAGCGGGCACCTACAATGAGCAGTTCTTC. Translating it yields CASSLAGTYNEQFF.

This clone was seen a single time. CDR3 bases: TGTGCCAGCAGCTTTGCCCAGGGGTACTATGGCTACACCTTC. It is translated as CASSFAQGYYGYTF. The J gene is TRBJ1-2, the V gene TRBV7-9, with D possibly TRBD1 on 6 matching bases. The ends were cut back, 3 bases at V and 3 bases at J, with 11 bases in the middle. Germline V lookup: CDR1 SEHNR, CDR2 FQNEAQ (reference sequence). This CDR3 contains 14 residues.

The chain's CDR3 is CASGPLFGNSNEQFF. The CDR3 DNA reads as TGTGCTAGTGGTCCTCTCTTTGGCAACTCCAACGAGCAGTTCTTC. This chain joins TRBV12-5 and TRBJ2-1; D is uncertain. CDR1 and CDR2 (germline): LGHNT, FRNRAP. The ends were cut back, 5 bases at V and 10 bases at J, with 21 bases in the middle. The CDR3 contains 15 residues.

V and J are TRBV6-1 and TRBJ1-5; possible D gene TRBD1, 5 bases. Trimming cost V 3 bases and J 5 bases, with 5 bases left between them. The CDR3 length is 12 residues. Germline CDR1 reads MNHNS; CDR2 reads SASEGT. The DNA of the CDR3 is TGTGCCAGCAGTGACAGGGATCAGCCCCAGCATTTT. Translating it yields CASSDRDQPQHF.

The chain joins TRBV5-1 to TRBJ2-1, with 10 bases identical to TRBD2. CDR1 and CDR2 (germline): SGHRS, YFSETQ. This CDR3 region has 15 residues. V trimming: 1 base; J trimming: 5 bases; junction bases outside the gene matches: 3. The DNA of the CDR3 is TGCGCCAGCAGCTTGCCTAGCGGGAGTGACAATGAGCAGTTCTTC. Protein: CASSLPSGSDNEQFF.

This sequence joins TRBV6-5 and TRBJ2-7; 8 nucleotides match TRBD1. CDR1 is MNHEY and CDR2 is SVGAGI in the germline V gene. The CDR3 loop spans 14 amino acids. V lost 5 bases, J lost 6 bases, and 9 bases stayed unmatched. CDR3 sequence: CASSPSDRAGEQYF. Here the CDR3 DNA reads TGTGCCAGCAGTCCCTCGGACAGGGCTGGCGAGCAGTACTTC.